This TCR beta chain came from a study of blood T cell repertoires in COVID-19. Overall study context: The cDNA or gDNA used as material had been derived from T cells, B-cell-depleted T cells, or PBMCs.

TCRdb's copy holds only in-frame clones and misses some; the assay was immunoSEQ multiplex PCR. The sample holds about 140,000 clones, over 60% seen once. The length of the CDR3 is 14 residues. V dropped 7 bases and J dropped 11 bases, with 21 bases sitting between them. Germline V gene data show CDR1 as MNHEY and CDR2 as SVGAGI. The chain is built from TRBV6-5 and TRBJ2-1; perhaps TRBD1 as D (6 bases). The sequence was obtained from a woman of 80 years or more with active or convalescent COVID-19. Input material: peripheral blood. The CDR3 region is CASIGAQGTMKQFF. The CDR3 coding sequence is TGTGCCAGCATCGGGGCACAGGGTACAATGAAGCAGTTCTTC.